What follows describes a single TCR beta chain. Ten or more counts support this clonotype. The clone's antigen remains unknown. One base away there is no much larger clone; base qualities are not given. For the unsorted PBMC libraries, 2 million PBMCs were stored in RNAlater at -80 degrees C until RNA extraction and were used to generate the libraries. The multiple sclerosis patients were enrolled in a US clinical protocol that evaluated disease progression with magnetic resonance imaging. Peripheral blood was subjected to Ficoll-Hypaque density gradient centrifugation to isolate PBMCs, which were then cryopreserved in liquid nitrogen. The data are from a study of neurological immune-mediated disorders (dated by TCRdb to between 2019 and 2020). For the study in its entirety: Among the 35 or so multiple sclerosis patients, relapsing-remitting MS was present in approximately 31 and secondary progressive MS was present in 3. Peripheral blood TCR-beta repertoires from patients with HTLV-I-associated myelopathy (HAM/TSP), patients with multiple sclerosis, and healthy controls were compared in the study using UMI-based sequencing. Of the roughly 68 subjects in the cohort, about 14 were HAM/TSP patients, around 35 were multiple sclerosis patients, and approximately 20 were healthy controls. The approximately 100 TCR-beta libraries included longitudinal samples, technical triplicates and paired sorted CD4+ and CD8+ T-cell subsets alongside PBMC samples.

What the authors observed across the whole study: In phylogenetic analysis, the repertoires of 18 of 34 MS patients grouped into a cluster of related CDR3 sequences, which suggests a possible signature at the repertoire level. The MS cluster was not associated with any clinical or MRI features, and the authors stated that larger cohorts are needed. TCR clonal expansion was greatest in HAM/TSP patients and smallest in MS patients, who ranked below even healthy controls. No identical CDR3 amino acid sequences were found to be shared among expanded clones across subjects, suggesting that TCR-beta repertoires were private in all groups.

cDNA was synthesized by template-switch 5'RACE using a primer with a 10-nucleotide random unique molecular identifier that tagged each TCR transcript. Every sequencing run yielded over 170 million TCR-beta sequences covering 15-18 subjects. The RNeasy kit was used for extraction of total RNA. The KAPA Real-time Library Amplification kit was used to amplify TCR-beta VDJ regions with primers for the TCR constant region and the 5'RACE anchor. Sample indexes and Illumina adaptors were added in a first PCR, and a second PCR then increased library yield. The roughly 650 bp TCR product was size-selected on a 2% E-gel SizeSelection system after Ampure bead purification. Before pooling, library quality was checked on a Bioanalyzer, concentration was measured with Qubit, and libraries were quantified with the Kapa Library Quantification kit. An Illumina HiSeq 2500 was used to sequence the libraries paired-end at 2 x 150 bp. To increase sequence diversity, about 24-32% phiX was spiked into each library pool. From the authors' description of their analysis: Quality-filtered reads were processed with the UMI-based MiGEC pipeline, and over 75% of raw TCR sequences were removed by the MiGEC pipeline during error correction. IMGT germline references were used for alignment of VDJ genes, and clonotypes were defined by a unique CDR3 amino acid sequence together with V-J genes. Clonal expansion, Shannon diversity, and CDR3 relatedness (CalcPairwiseDistances, ClusterSamples) were evaluated with VDJtools, and phylogenetic trees were built with CLCbio workbench. Using coefficient-of-variation modelling across technical triplicates, the study counted a clone as expanded if it had at least 8 unique UMIs. Clones were called with MiXCR by TCRdb after fastp trimmed the public reads at Q25, and only in-frame beta chains were retained. Rows matching on CDR3 protein sequence are summarized as one entry with the most common DNA and genes. These V and J calls are TCRdb output, not the study's own analysis. The sample includes tens of thousands of distinct CDR3 sequences, with less than 5% observed a single time. The ten biggest clones cover around 6% of the sample.

CDR1 DFQATT and CDR2 SNEGSKA are derived from the germline V gene (reference sequence). The CDR3 runs 12 amino acids, cysteine and phenylalanine included. The sequence is cut down to CDR3 DNA, 36 bases in frame from base 1. The germline V and J ends show losses of 7 bases and 5 bases respectively, and no gene match explains 2 bases of the junction. Sample: PBMCs. Here the chain combines TRBV20-1 and TRBJ2-5; the junction holds 12 bases that match TRBD2. This clonotype was obtained from a woman aged 55 to 70 with multiple sclerosis. DNA sequence: TGCAGTGGACTAGCGGGAGTTGAGACCCAGTACTTC. It specifies CSGLAGVETQYF.